The present T cell receptor beta chain was sequenced within a study of blood T cells in healthy people across ages. Trimming took 1 base from V and 3 from J, leaving 12 bases between them. The CDR3 consists of 16 residues. Germline CDR1 reads SGHTA; CDR2 reads FQGNSA. This clonotype has more than one count but fewer than ten. A second PCR, run for roughly 7 to 11 cycles, used a sample-barcoded 5' primer plus a J-beta primer mix. A 12-random-nucleotide template-switch adaptor tagged each cDNA molecule. TCRdb re-derived calls from the 5' RACE reads in MiXCR, one entry per CDR3 protein. The sample holds under 2 million distinct CDR3 sequences; roughly 32% are singletons and the top ten take about 11%.

Sequenced input: blood. This receptor was obtained from a woman in her 30s in good health. V is TRBV7-2 and J is TRBJ1-4; D possibly corresponds to TRBD1 (5 bases). This CDR3 is CASSLDSGKANEKLFF. The CDR3 nucleotides are TGTGCCAGCAGCTTAGATTCAGGGAAGGCTAATGAAAAACTGTTTTTT.